In this sample, the clone carrying this T cell receptor (beta chain) turned up many times. The antigen is undetermined. Germline lookup yields CDR1 KGHDR and CDR2 SFDVKD. Between the trimmed V and J ends, which lost 4 bases and 9 bases, there was a span of 14 bases. CDR3 length: 13 amino acids. This entry is derived from a study of Graves' ophthalmopathy and Graves' hyperthyroidism. Study as a whole: The study drew peripheral blood at initial diagnosis, before any treatment. General study results and limits: Most thyroid-expanded clonotypes exceeding 0.001 frequency were also found in blood.

Investigators amplified TCR beta CDR3 regions from RNA transcripts. RT-PCR with HTBI primers came first, then second-round multiplex PCR. TCRdb analysed the multiplex PCR reads with MiXCR anew, one entry per CDR3 protein. The table includes about 740,000 distinct CDR3 sequences, 40% detected once. Uncontrolled infections, other autoimmune diseases, pregnancy or lactation barred patients from enrollment. This clonotype was sampled from an adult man with Graves' ophthalmopathy. The chain employs TRBV24-1 and TRBJ1-2; D gene unclear. What was sequenced was peripheral blood. The chain's CDR3 is CATSEIESTRYTF. The CDR3 nucleotides read TGTGCCACCAGTGAAATAGAGAGTACTCGCTACACCTTC.